This TCR beta chain was recovered during a study of OX40 agonist ivuxolimab in advanced cancers. Overall study results and limits: Antigens targeted by the expanded peripheral T cells were not determined.

The CDR3 spans 15 residues. V gave up 2 bases and J gave up 6 bases, with 16 bases separating them. Germline loops: CDR1 MNHNS, CDR2 SASEGT. Patients who had autoimmune disease history or got systemic immunosuppression were left out. Worth noting for this clone: Its antigen remains unidentified.

TCRdb's copy holds only in-frame clones and misses some; the assay was immunoSEQ multiplex PCR. The sample has over 20,000 clones; roughly 80% are singletons. This specimen consisted of CD4+ or CD8+ T cells sorted from blood, obtained in a trial of the OX40 agonist ivuxolimab. The origin of this receptor is an adult with an advanced solid tumor such as melanoma, head and neck, liver or kidney cancer. The chain has TRBV6-1 and TRBJ1-1; TRBD1 is a possible D gene (6 bases). The CDR3 DNA reads TGTGCCAGCAGTGAAATCCCACAGGGAGGCGCTGAAGCTTTCTTT. Its protein is CASSEIPQGGAEAFF.